What follows are 14 T cell receptor beta chains derived from one specimen sequenced in a study of Tregs in tolerant kidney transplant recipients. Clones were read by immunoSEQ multiplex PCR, and TCRdb kept only the in-frame ones, dropping some. The sample carries some 110,000 clones, roughly 92% recorded once. Sequenced: CD4+ T cells from blood. These receptors originate from a human donor in good health.

The chain recombines TRBV19 with TRBJ2-5; 16 bases agree with TRBD2. J gave up 4 bases and V 5 bases, and 7 bases lay outside the gene matches. The CDR3 extends over 17 amino acids. CDR1 is LNHDA, CDR2 SQIVND, per germline (reference sequence). CDR3 region: CASSVGTSGRDGETQYF. The CDR3 DNA sequence: TGTGCCAGTAGTGTCGGGACTAGCGGGAGGGACGGAGAGACCCAGTACTTC.

The J gene is TRBJ2-3, the V gene TRBV4-2; no clear D. The V end lost 8 bases, the J end lost 4 bases, and 13 bases lay between the germline ends. From germline, CDR1 is LGHNA and CDR2 YNFKEQ. The CDR3 sequence is 13 residues long. CDR3 nucleotide sequence: TGTGCCAGCTCCCCCCCGGACGCAGATACGCAGTATTTT. It specifies CASSPPDADTQYF.

This chain links TRBV5-1 with TRBJ1-1; D might be TRBD1 (6 bases). Per the germline V gene, CDR1 is SGHRS and CDR2 is YFSETQ. V gave up 0 bases and J gave up 1 base, with 7 bases separating them. This CDR3 comprises 14 residues. The CDR3 loop reads CASSLVGANTEAFF. The CDR3 DNA reads as TGCGCCAGCAGCTTGGTGGGGGCGAACACTGAAGCTTTCTTT.

This clone was found once. The chain joins TRBV7-2 to TRBJ1-1, with D uncertain. Germline V gives CDR1 SGHTA, CDR2 FQGNSA. Trimming left V 5 bases short and J 0 bases short, with 10 bases between. This CDR3 contains 14 residues. CDR3 DNA sequence: TGTGCCAGCAGCCATGGGAAGCTGAACACTGAAGCTTTCTTT. Amino acid sequence: CASSHGKLNTEAFF.

The genes are TRBV19 and TRBJ1-6, with no clear D. The CDR3 has 16 residues. Germline V gene sequence: CDR1 LNHDA, CDR2 SQIVND (reference sequence). Trimming took off 4 bases at V and 0 bases at J, with 10 bases between the two ends. DNA for the CDR3: TGTGCCAGTAGTAGCCTTGAGGGCTCCTATAATTCACCCCTCCACTTT. Its translation is CASSSLEGSYNSPLHF.

The chain recombines TRBV7-6 with TRBJ2-7; TRBD1 matches at 10 bases. The V gene end was trimmed by 5 bases and the J gene end by 9 bases; junction bases not matched to a gene: 19. CDR3 length: 17 amino acids. Germline CDR1 and CDR2: SGHVS and FNYEAQ. CDR3 amino acids: CASSLRNPGQGPRGQYF. DNA of the CDR3: TGTGCCAGCAGCCTCCGGAATCCGGGACAGGGGCCACGCGGGCAGTACTTC.

The chain uses TRBV30 and TRBJ2-3, with 9 bases aligning to TRBD2. Germline V gene lookup returns CDR1 GTSNPN and CDR2 SVGIG (reference sequence). J lost 1 base, V lost 3 bases, and 5 bases had no gene match. The CDR3 is 15 amino acids. The CDR3 loop reads CAWRERGEGTDTQYF. The CDR3 DNA is TGTGCCTGGAGGGAGCGGGGGGAGGGCACAGATACGCAGTATTTT.

V gene TRBV27 combines with J gene TRBJ2-7, with 9 nucleotides matching TRBD2. Germline lookup yields CDR1 MNHEY and CDR2 SMNVEV (reference sequence). V shed 5 bases, J shed 2 bases, and the junction held 7 bases outside the gene matches. The CDR3 consists of 15 residues. In nucleotides, the CDR3 is TGTGCCAGCAGTCTCGCGGGGGGGGCAGCCTACGAGCAGTACTTC. Amino acid sequence: CASSLAGGAAYEQYF.

The chain joins TRBV6-6 to TRBJ2-3; D possibly uses TRBD1 or TRBD2 (6 bases each). V was pared by 7 bases and J by 8 bases, with 22 bases between. CDR3 length equals 15 residues. The germline V gene has CDR1 MNHNY and CDR2 SVGAGI (reference sequence). CDR3 coding DNA: TGTGCCAGCAAAAGGGGTAGACTGGAGGGGGGTACGCAGTATTTT. Protein sequence: CASKRGRLEGGTQYF.

This chain joins TRBV25-1 and TRBJ2-7; 7 bases are shared with TRBD1. The CDR3 runs 15 residues. Germline CDR1 MGHDK, CDR2 SYGVNS. The V and J ends lost 3 bases and 3 bases, in that order; junction bases with no gene match: 8. The CDR3 DNA reads as TGTGCCAGCAGTGACAAGTGGGACAGAATCTACGAGCAGTACTTC. This codes for CASSDKWDRIYEQYF.

The chain combines TRBV19 with TRBJ1-5; TRBD1 agrees at 9 bases. J was trimmed by 5 bases and V by 6 bases; bases with no gene match: 8. Looked up from germline, CDR1 is LNHDA and CDR2 is SQIVND (reference sequence). This CDR3 is 15 amino acids long. In nucleotides, the CDR3 is TGTGCCAGTAGAAGGACAGGGGTAAAGGATCAGCCCCAGCATTTT. This translates into CASRRTGVKDQPQHF.

This clone has a single count. The chain recombines TRBV6-6 with TRBJ2-7, with 12 bases that match TRBD1. The CDR3 covers 14 residues. After removal of 6 bases from V and 4 bases from J, the junction contained 4 bases not matched to a gene. Per the germline V gene, CDR1 is MNHNY and CDR2 is SVGAGI (reference sequence). CDR3: CASRPGQGAYEQYF. CDR3 sequence (DNA): TGTGCCAGCAGGCCGGGACAGGGGGCGTACGAGCAGTACTTC.

The chain couples TRBV5-6 to TRBJ2-7, with a possible D match to TRBD1 (5 bases). The CDR3 has 13 residues. The germline V gene has CDR1 SGHDT and CDR2 YYEEEE. Trimming cost V 6 bases and J 3 bases, with 13 bases left between them. DNA for the CDR3: TGTGCCAGCATCAAATGGCAGGGCTACGAGCAGTACTTC. It is translated as CASIKWQGYEQYF.

The rearrangement links TRBV6-5 to TRBJ1-1; 7 bases line up with TRBD1. The length of the CDR3 is 15 residues. In germline, CDR1 is MNHEY, CDR2 SVGAGI. With V trimmed by 5 bases and J by 8 bases, 14 bases remained unmatched. The CDR3 nucleotides read TGTGCCAGCAGTACCCTACAGGGACAGAAGGCAGAAGCTTTCTTT. Translated: CASSTLQGQKAEAFF.